The rows below give T cell receptor beta chains drawn from one sample of a study of blood T cell repertoires in COVID-19. Repertoires were generated with immunoSEQ multiplex PCR, while TCRdb's copy carries only in-frame clones and drops some. This table has some 150,000 clones, about 76% appearing once. Sequenced input: peripheral blood. The receptors originated from a woman in her sixties or seventies with COVID-19, enrolled during active disease. Each CDR3 is given with its conserved first and last residue. Each record gives: V gene, J gene, CDR3 protein.

V gene: TRBV6-5; J gene: TRBJ1-2; CDR3 protein: CACRRDGAGYGYTF
V gene: TRBV5-4; J gene: TRBJ2-5; CDR3 protein: CASSLGTSGGETQYF
V gene: TRBV10-3; J gene: TRBJ1-2; CDR3 protein: CATQGAGGYTF
V gene: TRBV7-8; J gene: TRBJ1-2; CDR3 protein: CASSLERGARGYTF
V gene: TRBV30; J gene: TRBJ1-5; CDR3 protein: CAWSGPMGRAGNQPQHF
V gene: TRBV7-8; J gene: TRBJ2-1; CDR3 protein: CASSETRTSGVSNEQFF
V gene: TRBV6-4; J gene: TRBJ1-6; CDR3 protein: CASRAGGNSPLHF
V gene: TRBV29-1; J gene: TRBJ2-7; CDR3 protein: CSDDSGGTYEQYF
V gene: TRBV6-2/TRBV6-3; J gene: TRBJ1-2; CDR3 protein: CASSYRGGANYGYTF
V gene: TRBV6-1; J gene: TRBJ1-2; CDR3 protein: CASCESGWGTGGLTF
V gene: TRBV19; J gene: TRBJ1-4; CDR3 protein: CASSRGNEKLFF
V gene: TRBV5-1; J gene: TRBJ2-3; CDR3 protein: CASSPAKAWGGTTDTQYF
V gene: TRBV19; J gene: TRBJ2-5; CDR3 protein: CASSIGSKLQETQYF
V gene: TRBV7-6; J gene: TRBJ2-1; CDR3 protein: CASSLAEAGGRDEQFF
V gene: TRBV6-5; J gene: TRBJ2-4; CDR3 protein: CASRPQLAKNIQYF
V gene: TRBV7-9; J gene: TRBJ1-3; CDR3 protein: CASSPLGLTGGVGNTIYF
V gene: TRBV18; J gene: TRBJ1-2; CDR3 protein: CASSPSQGDTYGYTF
V gene: TRBV10-3; J gene: TRBJ2-1; CDR3 protein: CAISGTSGGAGNEQFF
V gene: TRBV5-1; J gene: TRBJ2-2; CDR3 protein: CASSPSGTGELFF
V gene: TRBV10-3; J gene: TRBJ1-5; CDR3 protein: CAISGGQGTSNQPQHF
V gene: TRBV5-1; J gene: TRBJ2-3; CDR3 protein: CASSLAFQADTQYF
V gene: TRBV5-5; J gene: TRBJ2-7; CDR3 protein: CASSLAGGGSYEQYF
V gene: TRBV5-4; J gene: TRBJ2-2; CDR3 protein: CASSPGLVGTGELFF
V gene: TRBV11-2; J gene: TRBJ1-1; CDR3 protein: CASSTLAGALNTEAFF
V gene: TRBV6-5; J gene: TRBJ1-1; CDR3 protein: CASSQDREAVQAFF
V gene: TRBV6-5; J gene: TRBJ2-3; CDR3 protein: CASSPRGGGTDTQYF
V gene: TRBV25-1; J gene: TRBJ1-1; CDR3 protein: CASSEWGEGENTEAFF
V gene: TRBV2; J gene: TRBJ1-4; CDR3 protein: CASSAEQGKNEKLFF